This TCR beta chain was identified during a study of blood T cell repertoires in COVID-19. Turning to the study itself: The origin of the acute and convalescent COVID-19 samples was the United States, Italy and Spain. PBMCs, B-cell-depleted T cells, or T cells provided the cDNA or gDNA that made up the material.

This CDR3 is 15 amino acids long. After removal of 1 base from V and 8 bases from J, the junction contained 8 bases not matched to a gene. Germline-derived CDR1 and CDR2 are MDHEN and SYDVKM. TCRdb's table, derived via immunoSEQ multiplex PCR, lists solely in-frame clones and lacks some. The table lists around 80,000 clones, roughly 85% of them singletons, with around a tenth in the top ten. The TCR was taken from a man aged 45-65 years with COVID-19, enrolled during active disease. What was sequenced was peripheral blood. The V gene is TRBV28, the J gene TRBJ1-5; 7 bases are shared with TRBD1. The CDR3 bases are TGTGCCAGCAGTTTATACAGGGGACGCGGAAAGCCCCAGCATTTT. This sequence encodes CASSLYRGRGKPQHF.